These T cell receptor beta chains were read from a single sample in a study of T-cell reconstitution after alpha-beta-depleted transplantation in children. One entry per CDR3 protein results from TCRdb running MiXCR on the PCR reads. The sample contains roughly 90,000 distinct CDR3 sequences, more than 9% of which appear only once. Sequencing used PBMCs from the stem cell graft donor, obtained from the stem cell graft. The receptors were gathered from a human donor who donated a stem cell graft to a child with inherited bone marrow failure. CDR3s include the opening cysteine and the closing phenylalanine or tryptophan. The D gene is left open where the match is weak. Clone size is shown for a subset of rows, as once, few, many or a class of expanded clone.

clone_size: -
v_call: TRBV20-1
cdr3_length: 15
d_call: -
j_call: TRBJ2-5
cdr3_nt: TGCAGTGCTAGCGTAGGCAGGGGATTGCAAGAGACCCAGTACTTC
cdr3_aa: CSASVGRGLQETQYF

clone_size: many
v_call: TRBV18
cdr3_length: 13
d_call: TRBD1
j_call: TRBJ1-5
cdr3_nt: TGTGCCAGCTCGCAGGGGGCCGATCAGCCCCAGCATTTT
cdr3_aa: CASSQGADQPQHF

clone_size: -
v_call: TRBV12-3/TRBV12-4
cdr3_length: 14
d_call: -
j_call: TRBJ1-4
cdr3_nt: TGTGCCAGCAGTTTCAGTCAGCGTTCGGAAAAACTGTTTTTT
cdr3_aa: CASSFSQRSEKLFF

clone_size: many
v_call: TRBV15
cdr3_length: 16
d_call: -
j_call: TRBJ2-7
cdr3_nt: TGTGCCACCAGCAGAGATCTTACAGGGACCTTCTACGAGCAGTACTTC
cdr3_aa: CATSRDLTGTFYEQYF

clone_size: -
v_call: TRBV29-1
cdr3_length: 15
d_call: TRBD1
j_call: TRBJ2-7
cdr3_nt: TGCAGCGTTGACACTCCCGGGACAGGGGACCACGAGCAGTACTTC
cdr3_aa: CSVDTPGTGDHEQYF

clone_size: many
v_call: TRBV2
cdr3_length: 14
d_call: TRBD1
j_call: TRBJ1-4
cdr3_nt: TGTGCCAGCAGCCGACAGGGCTTAGGCGAAAAACTGTTTTTT
cdr3_aa: CASSRQGLGEKLFF

clone_size: few
v_call: TRBV19
cdr3_length: 14
d_call: TRBD2
j_call: TRBJ2-1
cdr3_nt: TGTGCCAGCTCACGAGCGGGAGCCCACAATGAGCAGTTCTTC
cdr3_aa: CASSRAGAHNEQFF

clone_size: few
v_call: TRBV6-5
cdr3_length: 13
d_call: -
j_call: TRBJ1-1
cdr3_nt: TGTGCCAGCAGTACCAAGGGTAGGCCTGAAGCTTTCTTT
cdr3_aa: CASSTKGRPEAFF

clone_size: many
v_call: TRBV7-9
cdr3_length: 16
d_call: TRBD1
j_call: TRBJ2-2
cdr3_nt: TGTGCCAGCAGCTTAGGGCAGGGGGCGTCCACCGGGGAGCTGTTTTTT
cdr3_aa: CASSLGQGASTGELFF

clone_size: -
v_call: TRBV19
cdr3_length: 15
d_call: -
j_call: TRBJ1-2
cdr3_nt: TGTGCCAGTAGTCTCGGACAGAATACTAACTATGGCTACACCTTC
cdr3_aa: CASSLGQNTNYGYTF

clone_size: many
v_call: TRBV9
cdr3_length: 14
d_call: -
j_call: TRBJ2-3
cdr3_nt: TGTGCCAGCAGCGTAGTCCCCGGACTAGATACGCAGTATTTT
cdr3_aa: CASSVVPGLDTQYF

clone_size: many
v_call: TRBV4-1
cdr3_length: 14
d_call: -
j_call: TRBJ1-1
cdr3_nt: TGCGCCAGCAGCCACCACAGGGAAAGCACTGAAGCTTTCTTT
cdr3_aa: CASSHHRESTEAFF

clone_size: many
v_call: TRBV7-8
cdr3_length: 16
d_call: TRBD1
j_call: TRBJ1-5
cdr3_nt: TGTGCCAGCAGCCCGAACAGGGGTTATAGCAATCAGCCCCAGCATTTT
cdr3_aa: CASSPNRGYSNQPQHF

clone_size: once
v_call: TRBV12-3/TRBV12-4
cdr3_length: 17
d_call: TRBD1
j_call: TRBJ2-6
cdr3_nt: TGTGCCAGCAGCCCGGGACAGGGGGTTCCTGGGGCCAACGTCCTGACTTTC
cdr3_aa: CASSPGQGVPGANVLTF

clone_size: many
v_call: TRBV5-1
cdr3_length: 13
d_call: TRBD1
j_call: TRBJ1-1
cdr3_nt: TGCGCCAGCAGCTCGACAGGGGGCACTGAAGCTTTCTTT
cdr3_aa: CASSSTGGTEAFF

clone_size: many
v_call: TRBV5-1
cdr3_length: 14
d_call: -
j_call: TRBJ2-6
cdr3_nt: TGCGCCAGCAGATTGGTTACTGGGGCCAACGTCCTGACTTTC
cdr3_aa: CASRLVTGANVLTF

clone_size: many
v_call: TRBV6-5
cdr3_length: 19
d_call: TRBD1
j_call: TRBJ1-6
cdr3_nt: TGTGCCAGCAGTTACCTCAACAGGGGGGTAGAACTTTTAGATTCACCCCTCCACTTT
cdr3_aa: CASSYLNRGVELLDSPLHF

clone_size: -
v_call: TRBV3-1
cdr3_length: 15
d_call: TRBD1
j_call: TRBJ2-7
cdr3_nt: TGTGCCAGCAGCCCGTGGACAGGGGGTTCCTACGAGCAGTACTTC
cdr3_aa: CASSPWTGGSYEQYF

clone_size: many
v_call: TRBV29-1
cdr3_length: 14
d_call: TRBD2
j_call: TRBJ2-5
cdr3_nt: TGCAGCGTGGGAGGGACTAGCAGTCAAGAGACCCAGTACTTC
cdr3_aa: CSVGGTSSQETQYF

clone_size: many
v_call: TRBV9
cdr3_length: 16
d_call: -
j_call: TRBJ2-3
cdr3_nt: TGTGCCAGCAGCGTATTGGGGGGCGCTGCGACAGATACGCAGTATTTT
cdr3_aa: CASSVLGGAATDTQYF

clone_size: many
v_call: TRBV12-3/TRBV12-4
cdr3_length: 15
d_call: -
j_call: TRBJ2-1
cdr3_nt: TGTGCCAGCATTTTAGACATGAGCTCCTACAATGAGCAGTTCTTC
cdr3_aa: CASILDMSSYNEQFF

clone_size: few
v_call: TRBV23-1
cdr3_length: 15
d_call: TRBD1
j_call: TRBJ2-7
cdr3_nt: TGCGCCAGCAGTCAAGGGACAGGCGCCTACTACGAGCAGTACTTC
cdr3_aa: CASSQGTGAYYEQYF

clone_size: once
v_call: TRBV7-2
cdr3_length: 13
d_call: -
j_call: TRBJ2-2
cdr3_nt: TGTGCCAGCAGCTTGGAGAACACCGGGGAGCTGTTTTTT
cdr3_aa: CASSLENTGELFF

clone_size: many
v_call: TRBV25-1
cdr3_length: 14
d_call: TRBD2
j_call: TRBJ2-1
cdr3_nt: TGTGCCATCGGAGGGGGGTCGGGGGGGCATGAGCAGTTCTTC
cdr3_aa: CAIGGGSGGHEQFF

clone_size: many
v_call: TRBV4-2
cdr3_length: 14
d_call: TRBD2
j_call: TRBJ2-2
cdr3_nt: TGTGCCAGCAGCCAATCTAGCGGGATCGGGGAGCTGTTTTTT
cdr3_aa: CASSQSSGIGELFF

clone_size: many
v_call: TRBV12-3/TRBV12-4
cdr3_length: 14
d_call: -
j_call: TRBJ1-4
cdr3_nt: TGTGCCAGCAGTTACACAGGTTTTAATGAAAAACTGTTTTTT
cdr3_aa: CASSYTGFNEKLFF

clone_size: -
v_call: TRBV19
cdr3_length: 14
d_call: TRBD2
j_call: TRBJ2-1
cdr3_nt: TGTGCCAGTAGGAGGACTAGCGGGAGACCTGAGCAGTTCTTC
cdr3_aa: CASRRTSGRPEQFF

clone_size: many
v_call: TRBV27
cdr3_length: 14
d_call: -
j_call: TRBJ1-2
cdr3_nt: TGTGCCAGCAAGAAGTCGGATACAAACTATGGCTACACCTTC
cdr3_aa: CASKKSDTNYGYTF

clone_size: many
v_call: TRBV5-1
cdr3_length: 16
d_call: TRBD1
j_call: TRBJ2-7
cdr3_nt: TGCGCCAGCAGCTTCGGACAGGCAGGCCCCTCCTACGAGCAGTACTTC
cdr3_aa: CASSFGQAGPSYEQYF

clone_size: many
v_call: TRBV12-3/TRBV12-4
cdr3_length: 14
d_call: -
j_call: TRBJ1-1
cdr3_nt: TGTGCCAGCAGTTTGTCCGACAAGAACACTGAAGCTTTCTTT
cdr3_aa: CASSLSDKNTEAFF

clone_size: -
v_call: TRBV27
cdr3_length: 15
d_call: TRBD1
j_call: TRBJ1-1
cdr3_nt: TGTGCCAGCACGGCAGCGGGACAGAAGAACACTGAAGCTTTCTTT
cdr3_aa: CASTAAGQKNTEAFF

clone_size: few
v_call: TRBV30
cdr3_length: 13
d_call: -
j_call: TRBJ2-7
cdr3_nt: TGTGCCTGGAGTCGTCAAGGACCGTACGAGCAGTACTTC
cdr3_aa: CAWSRQGPYEQYF

clone_size: many
v_call: TRBV20-1
cdr3_length: 14
d_call: TRBD2
j_call: TRBJ2-4
cdr3_nt: TGCAGTGCCCCGCCAGGACTAGAGAAAAACATTCAGTACTTC
cdr3_aa: CSAPPGLEKNIQYF

clone_size: many
v_call: TRBV13
cdr3_length: 14
d_call: -
j_call: TRBJ2-7
cdr3_nt: TGTGCCAGCAGCAGTGGGGGGCCCTCCTACGAGCAGTACTTC
cdr3_aa: CASSSGGPSYEQYF

clone_size: many
v_call: TRBV11-2
cdr3_length: 18
d_call: TRBD1
j_call: TRBJ2-5
cdr3_nt: TGTGCCAGCACCTTTTCCCGAGCGACAGGGGGCCGACGGGAGACCCAGTACTTC
cdr3_aa: CASTFSRATGGRRETQYF

clone_size: few
v_call: TRBV6-2/TRBV6-3
cdr3_length: 18
d_call: -
j_call: TRBJ1-5
cdr3_nt: TGTGCCAGCAGTTACGACCTTACAGGGATCTATAGCAATCAGCCCCAGCATTTT
cdr3_aa: CASSYDLTGIYSNQPQHF

clone_size: many
v_call: TRBV20-1
cdr3_length: 14
d_call: -
j_call: TRBJ2-1
cdr3_nt: TGCAGTGGAGGTTCGGTCACCTCCTACAATGAGCAGTTCTTC
cdr3_aa: CSGGSVTSYNEQFF

clone_size: many
v_call: TRBV5-1
cdr3_length: 16
d_call: -
j_call: TRBJ2-1
cdr3_nt: TGCGCCAGCAGCTTGGCCGCTAGCGCGTTTTACAATGAGCAGTTCTTC
cdr3_aa: CASSLAASAFYNEQFF

clone_size: many
v_call: TRBV7-2
cdr3_length: 17
d_call: TRBD2
j_call: TRBJ2-1
cdr3_nt: TGTGCCAGCAGCTGGACTAGCGGGATAAGCTCCTACAATGAGCAGTTCTTC
cdr3_aa: CASSWTSGISSYNEQFF

clone_size: many
v_call: TRBV24-1
cdr3_length: 16
d_call: TRBD2
j_call: TRBJ2-3
cdr3_nt: TGTGCCACCAGTGATAGGGCTAGCGGAGCGACAGATACGCAGTATTTT
cdr3_aa: CATSDRASGATDTQYF

clone_size: many
v_call: TRBV5-1
cdr3_length: 16
d_call: -
j_call: TRBJ2-5
cdr3_nt: TGCGCCAGCAGCCCCCGTAGGGGGGGATTCGTGGAGACCCAGTACTTC
cdr3_aa: CASSPRRGGFVETQYF

clone_size: many
v_call: TRBV28
cdr3_length: 16
d_call: TRBD1
j_call: TRBJ1-1
cdr3_nt: TGTGCCAGCAGCGCTTTTCCGAGAGGGATCGGAGGAAGGGACAGATTT
cdr3_aa: CASSAFPRGIGGRDRF